One sample yielded the 27 T cell receptor beta chains listed below, sequenced in a study of healthy donors' naive CD4 and CD8 T cells (dated by TCRdb to between 2015 and 2017). The reads were generated on a 454 GS FLX Titanium. A previously published linear amplification protocol was used to build the TCR libraries, starting from roughly 500 ng of total RNA. TCRdb reworked the public reads: Q25 trimming with fastp, MiXCR clone assembly, productive beta chains retained. Each CDR3 protein appears once, grouped with its most common genes and DNA. The sample includes 200,000 or so distinct CDR3 sequences, with over 60% observed a single time. Roughly 2.4% of the sample rests with the top ten. Sequenced sample: naive CD4+ and CD8+ T cells sorted from blood, pooled from several donors. Reading the label with the study, this specimen's cell subset or site is: FACS-sorted naive CD4+ (CD45RO-CD45RA+) and naive CD8+ (CD45RA+CD27bright) T cells. These receptors came from a pool of human donors in good health; the sample pools cells from several healthy donors.

The chain carries TRBV27 and TRBJ2-7; the D gene is possibly TRBD2 (5 bases). The V and J ends lost 4 bases and 0 bases respectively, with 13 bases between them. The CDR3 has 15 amino acids. Per the germline V gene, CDR1 is MNHEY and CDR2 is SMNVEV (reference sequence). For the CDR3, the DNA is TGTGCCAGCAGTTGGACTGGCGGAAGCTCCTACGAGCAGTACTTC. It is translated as CASSWTGGSSYEQYF.

This chain joins TRBV6-2 or TRBV6-3 and TRBJ2-7; D not certain. V lost 2 bases and J lost 0, with 11 bases in between. This CDR3 is built from 15 residues. Germline-derived CDR1 and CDR2 are MNHEY and SVGEGT. The CDR3 nucleotides are TGTGCCAGCAGTTACGTACTTGGTATCTCCTACGAGCAGTACTTC. Amino acid sequence: CASSYVLGISYEQYF.

The chain is built from TRBV27 and TRBJ2-1; 8 bases are a match to TRBD2. Germline V gives CDR1 MNHEY, CDR2 SMNVEV (reference sequence). The CDR3 runs to 14 residues. J was trimmed by 10 bases and V by 0 bases; bases with no gene match: 5. The CDR3 sequence is CASSLSAGGGEQFF. DNA for the CDR3: TGTGCCAGCAGTTTATCGGCGGGAGGTGGCGAGCAGTTCTTC.

The genes are TRBV6-5 and TRBJ2-3; the match to TRBD1 covers 9 bases. Germline V gives CDR1 MNHEY, CDR2 SVGAGI. With V trimmed by 0 bases and J by 8 bases, 3 bases remained unmatched. CDR3 length: 14 amino acids. Here the CDR3 reads CASSYSRGQGTQYF. The CDR3 DNA is TGTGCCAGCAGTTACTCGCGGGGACAGGGTACGCAGTATTTT.

This clonotype turned up a few times. The chain joins TRBV5-1 to TRBJ2-7; TRBD1 matches at 11 bases. Germline V gives CDR1 SGHRS, CDR2 YFSETQ. J lost 2 bases, V lost 4 bases, and 5 bases had no gene match. This CDR3 region has 15 residues. For the CDR3, the DNA is TGCGCCAGCAGCACCGGACAGGGGGCTACCTACGAGCAGTACTTC. Protein sequence: CASSTGQGATYEQYF.

This sequence joins TRBV5-1 and TRBJ1-1; 7 bases are a match to TRBD1. The CDR3 extends over 14 amino acids. V shed 3 bases and J 4 bases; nucleotides not matched to a gene: 6. The germline V gene encodes CDR1 SGHRS and CDR2 YFSETQ. This CDR3 reads CASSSSTGITEAFF. CDR3 in DNA: TGCGCCAGCAGCTCGTCGACAGGGATCACTGAAGCTTTCTTT.

The chain employs TRBV6-2 or TRBV6-3 and TRBJ1-1; D may be TRBD1 (5 bases). The germline V gene encodes CDR1 MNHEY and CDR2 SVGEGT. The CDR3 loop spans 14 amino acids. V was shortened by 8 bases and J by 3 bases, with 16 bases between the two germline ends. For the CDR3, the DNA is TGTGCCAGCTACCCCGGGGGTCTGTACACTGAAGCTTTCTTT. It codes for CASYPGGLYTEAFF.

The chain uses TRBV11-1 and TRBJ2-5; weak D call: TRBD2 (6 bases). From germline, CDR1 is SGHAT and CDR2 FQDESV (reference sequence). The CDR3 covers 14 residues. Trimming removed 4 bases at V and 3 bases at J, with 12 bases between. The CDR3 loop reads CASSSRTMEETQYF. DNA for the CDR3: TGTGCCAGCAGCTCTCGGACTATGGAAGAGACCCAGTACTTC.

This clonotype was observed a few times. This chain connects TRBV5-1 to TRBJ2-5, with D perhaps TRBD1 (5 bases). This CDR3 comprises 12 residues. The germline V gene has CDR1 SGHRS and CDR2 YFSETQ. The ends were cut back, 6 bases at V and 9 bases at J, with 15 bases in the middle. The DNA of the CDR3 is TGCGCCAGCACCTCCATTCAGGGCTCCCAGTACTTC. Translated, it gives CASTSIQGSQYF.

The chain links TRBV20-1 to TRBJ1-6; D is ambiguous. Per germline, CDR1 DFQATT and CDR2 SNEGSKA (reference sequence). The germline V and J ends were trimmed by 1 base and 7 bases, with 14 bases remaining between them. This CDR3 comprises 15 residues. CDR3 DNA: TGCAGTGCTAGAGTCGGTACGGATCCAAATTCACCCCTCCACTTT. Translating it yields CSARVGTDPNSPLHF.

The rearrangement joins TRBV6-1 to TRBJ1-1, with D uncertain. Germline V gives CDR1 MNHNS, CDR2 SASEGT. This CDR3 has 14 residues. The V end was cut by 2 bases, the J end by 0 bases, with 7 bases between. In DNA, the CDR3 is TGTGCCAGCAGTGAAAATGGACTGAACACTGAAGCTTTCTTT. This gives the protein CASSENGLNTEAFF.

This clonotype has only a few counts. The chain carries TRBV12-3 or TRBV12-4 and TRBJ1-5; D gene uncertain. This CDR3 comprises 13 residues. V was trimmed by 8 bases and J by 2 bases, leaving 10 bases between them. CDR3 amino acids: CASGRRGNQPQHF. CDR3 nucleotides: TGTGCCAGCGGTCGGAGGGGCAATCAGCCCCAGCATTTT.

Concerning this clonotype itself: The germline gene is not matched at one end of the junction; a read error may be the cause. The rearrangement links TRBV10-3 to TRBJ2-5, with D hard to call. This CDR3 is 12 amino acids long. Germline CDR1 is ENHRY and CDR2 is SYGVKD. The CDR3 region has the DNA TGTGCCATCAGTGAGTCGCAGGAGATCCAGTACTTC. Protein: CAISESQEIQYF.

CDR3 sequence reads: CAYLTDTQYF. For the CDR3, the DNA is TGTGCCTACCTTACAGATACGCAGTATTTT. The chain combines TRBV30 with TRBJ2-3; D call uncertain. Germline CDR1 is GTSNPN and CDR2 is SVGIG (reference sequence). CDR3 size: 10 residues. V gave up 7 bases and J gave up 3 bases, with 5 bases separating them.

The rearrangement uses TRBV6-5 and TRBJ1-1, with a possible D match to TRBD1 (5 bases). The CDR3 has 10 residues. The germline gives CDR1 MNHEY, CDR2 SVGAGI. Trimming took 8 bases from V and 8 from J, leaving 9 bases between them. DNA of the CDR3: TGTGCCAGCGGGGAGGGGGAAGCTTTCTTT. It specifies CASGEGEAFF.

This chain uses TRBV29-1 with TRBJ1-1; D gene ambiguous. V lost 4 bases and J 10 bases, leaving 19 bases between the germline ends. Germline CDR1 and CDR2: SQVTM and ANQGSEA. The length of the CDR3 is 13 residues. CDR3 nucleotides: TGCAGCGTTGGTTCGGGCAGAGAGGAAGGAGCTTTCTTT. This codes for CSVGSGREEGAFF.

CDR3 sequence reads: CATSPDRGGNEQFF. The DNA of the CDR3 is TGTGCCACCAGCCCAGACAGGGGTGGTAATGAGCAGTTCTTC. The genes are TRBV24-1 and TRBJ2-1; TRBD1 aligns across 8 bases. Losses at the gene ends were 7 bases for V and 7 bases for J; bases not matched to a gene: 8. The CDR3 has 14 residues. Germline loops: CDR1 KGHDR, CDR2 SFDVKD.

The chain links TRBV15 to TRBJ1-3; D might be TRBD1 (5 bases). CDR1 LNHNV and CDR2 YYDKDF come from the germline V gene (reference sequence). Trimming stripped 0 bases from V and 3 bases from J, with 12 bases between. The CDR3 is made up of 16 amino acids. CDR3 coding DNA: TGTGCCACCAGCAGAGACCCCGGGGCGGGTGGAAACACCATATATTTT. It yields the protein CATSRDPGAGGNTIYF.

This clonotype has a single count. The chain couples TRBV29-1 to TRBJ1-2; D call uncertain. The CDR3 is 11 residues long. CDR1 SQVTM and CDR2 ANQGSEA come from the germline V gene. The CDR3 loop reads CSGYDDYGYTF. DNA for the CDR3: TGCTCCGGGTACGACGACTATGGCTACACCTTC.

The DNA for the CDR3 is TGCAGCGTTGACCTCAGCGGGAGGATAGGCGAGCAGTACTTC. Its translation: CSVDLSGRIGEQYF. The chain joins TRBV29-1 to TRBJ2-7; TRBD2 agrees at 9 bases. J was trimmed by 6 bases and V by 3 bases; bases with no gene match: 9. This CDR3 spans 14 amino acids. Looked up from germline, CDR1 is SQVTM and CDR2 is ANQGSEA.

This CDR3 is CATPSEGESTDTQYF. CDR3 nucleotide sequence: TGTGCCACCCCCTCAGAGGGGGAAAGCACAGATACGCAGTATTTT. V is TRBV5-5 and J is TRBJ2-3; weak D call: TRBD1 (6 bases). The CDR3 is 15 residues long. V gave up 9 bases and J gave up 0 bases, with 17 bases separating them. The germline V gene encodes CDR1 SGHKS and CDR2 YYEKEE (reference sequence).

The V call is TRBV6-5, the J call TRBJ2-5; TRBD1 matches at 10 bases. The CDR3 is made up of 16 amino acids. Trimming at V came to 4 bases and at J to 0 bases, leaving 5 bases not matched to a gene. In germline, CDR1 is MNHEY, CDR2 SVGAGI. CDR3 amino acids: CASSSSGQGYQETQYF. The CDR3 DNA reads TGTGCCAGCAGTTCCTCGGGACAGGGGTACCAAGAGACCCAGTACTTC.

This sequence joins TRBV6-2 or TRBV6-3 and TRBJ1-5, with 8 bases fitting TRBD1. J gave up 3 bases and V 6 bases, and 4 bases lay outside the gene matches. The CDR3 has 14 amino acids. Germline-derived CDR1 and CDR2 are MNHEY and SVGEGT. The CDR3 DNA is TGTGCCAGCAGCAGGACAGGGCCCAATCAGCCCCAGCATTTT. This encodes CASSRTGPNQPQHF.

The J gene is TRBJ2-1, the V gene TRBV6-2 or TRBV6-3, with 9 bases identical to TRBD2. Losses at the gene ends were 6 bases for V and 2 bases for J; bases not matched to a gene: 5. Germline V gives CDR1 MNHEY, CDR2 SVGEGT. The CDR3 spans 15 residues. The CDR3 loop reads CASSPRGRAYNEQFF. The CDR3 region has the DNA TGTGCCAGCAGCCCCCGCGGGAGGGCCTACAATGAGCAGTTCTTC.

V and J are TRBV27 and TRBJ1-1; no firm D call. Germline lookup yields CDR1 MNHEY and CDR2 SMNVEV (reference sequence). V lost 5 bases and J lost 1, with 11 bases in between. The CDR3 totals 14 residues. CDR3 coding DNA: TGTGCCAGCAGTAAACCTGGGGAGAACACTGAAGCTTTCTTT. Its translation is CASSKPGENTEAFF.

A single count supports this clonotype. The V call is TRBV6-5, the J call TRBJ1-3; tentative D call: TRBD1 (5 bases). Germline V gene lookup returns CDR1 MNHEY and CDR2 SVGAGI. The CDR3 totals 16 residues. The V end lost 5 bases, the J end lost 2 bases, and 16 bases lay between the germline ends. Here the CDR3 DNA reads TGTGCCAGCAGTCCAACTGGGACCGACACTGGAAACACCATATATTTT. Its translation is CASSPTGTDTGNTIYF.

This clonotype has just one count. The chain joins TRBV29-1 to TRBJ2-3, with D perhaps matching TRBD2 (5 bases). The length of the CDR3 is 12 residues. V dropped 5 bases and J dropped 4 bases, with 10 bases sitting between them. Germline V gene sequence: CDR1 SQVTM, CDR2 ANQGSEA. CDR3 in amino acids: CSVFTSPDTQYF. The CDR3 nucleotides read TGCAGCGTTTTCACTAGTCCAGATACGCAGTATTTT.